These 18 T cell receptor beta chains originate from one sample sequenced in a study of vaccination and CD4 T cells after COVID-19. At the Johns Hopkins FTIC core, DNA taken from cultured CD4+ T cells was sequenced by way of the Oncomine TCR Beta short-read assay. TCRdb reprocessed the PCR reads with MiXCR, giving one entry per CDR3 protein. The profile covers 20,000 to 25,000 distinct CDR3 sequences, with 35% to 40% appearing a single time and less than 35% taken by the ten largest. Time point defined: late sampling 161 to 241 days after vaccination in a few convalescent patients. The treatment: 10-day PBMC culture with coronavirus spike peptide pools or control peptides (ViraFEST assay). No antigen has been identified for these receptors. This specimen consisted of CD4+ T cells from blood, cultured in vitro, obtained about 7 months after SARS-CoV-2 vaccination. These receptors were collected from a human donor who had recovered from COVID-19.

The chain carries TRBV20-1 and TRBJ1-1; D possibly corresponds to TRBD1 (5 bases). The CDR3 covers 17 residues. Germline-derived CDR1 and CDR2 are DFQATT and SNEGSKA (reference sequence). Deletions cut 6 bases from V and 3 bases from J, with 26 bases between. The CDR3 DNA sequence: TGCAGTGCCACGTCCCCCTGGACGAGGGGATCTGACACTGAAGCTTTCTTT. Amino acids: CSATSPWTRGSDTEAFF.

This clonotype was detected only a few times. This CDR3 reads CATSRDRGPFTYEQYF. The CDR3 DNA follows: TGTGCCACCAGCAGAGATAGGGGGCCTTTTACCTACGAGCAGTACTTC. The V call is TRBV15, the J call TRBJ2-7; 7 positions match TRBD1. In germline, CDR1 is LNHNV, CDR2 YYDKDF (reference sequence). This CDR3 comprises 16 residues. V dropped 0 bases and J dropped 2; count of bases not matched to a gene: 7.

This clonotype was counted once. The rearrangement links TRBV6-1 to TRBJ1-1; no definite D call. The V gene lost 5 bases and the J gene lost 0 bases, with 19 bases spanning the gap. The germline gives CDR1 MNHNS, CDR2 SASEGT. The CDR3 spans 17 residues. CDR3 DNA: TGTGCCAGCAGTCCAGGAGTTTTCAGCGCAATGAACACTGAAGCTTTCTTT. Its translation: CASSPGVFSAMNTEAFF.

This rearrangement joins TRBV4-1 to TRBJ1-1; TRBD1 agrees at 7 bases. Germline CDR1 is MGHRA and CDR2 is YSYEKL. The CDR3 sequence is 15 residues long. J was trimmed by 4 bases and V by 2 bases; bases with no gene match: 7. CDR3 sequence: CASSQLYRGSTEAFF. CDR3 in DNA: TGCGCCAGCAGCCAACTCTACAGGGGATCCACTGAAGCTTTCTTT.

This clonotype was seen more than once but under ten times. The chain combines TRBV27 with TRBJ2-1; TRBD2 might be the D (6 bases). Deletions cut 2 bases from V and 0 bases from J, with 8 bases between. Germline lookup yields CDR1 MNHEY and CDR2 SMNVEV (reference sequence). CDR3 length: 15 amino acids. CDR3 sequence reads: CASSLRRDSYNEQFF. Here the CDR3 DNA reads TGTGCCAGCAGTTTAAGGCGGGACTCCTACAATGAGCAGTTCTTC.

This clonotype has more than one count but fewer than ten. V usage is TRBV5-4 and J usage is TRBJ2-5; D might be TRBD1 (6 bases). Germline CDR1 and CDR2: SGHNT and YYREEE (reference sequence). Trimming took 1 base from V and 2 from J, leaving 15 bases between them. The CDR3 length is 16 residues. The CDR3 sequence: CASSLRDGTPQETQYF. CDR3 bases: TGTGCCAGCAGCTTGAGGGACGGGACACCGCAAGAGACCCAGTACTTC. The variable domain in full, completed from reference TRBV5-4 and TRBJ2-5, reads ETGVTQSPTHLIKTRGQQVTLRCSSQSGHNTVSWYQQALGQGPQFIFQYYREEENGRGNFPPRFSGLQFPNYSSELNVNALELDDSALYLCASSLRDGTPQETQYFGPGTRLLVL.

This clonotype turned up a few times. The V gene is TRBV12-3 or TRBV12-4, the J gene TRBJ1-1; D not certain. The CDR3 length is 13 residues. V was cut by 6 bases and J by 6 bases, with 14 bases left in between. The CDR3, as DNA: TGTGCCAGCAGCCCACCTAGGATTTCTGAAGCTTTCTTT. The encoded protein is CASSPPRISEAFF.

This clonotype has only a few counts. The V and J genes are TRBV11-3 and TRBJ2-5; 7 positions agree with TRBD1. The CDR3 contains 14 residues. Germline V lookup: CDR1 SGHNT, CDR2 YENEEA. Losses at the gene ends were 5 bases for V and 5 bases for J; bases not matched to a gene: 8. CDR3 region: CASSPTGFGETQYF. The CDR3 nucleotides read TGTGCCAGCAGCCCGACAGGGTTTGGGGAGACCCAGTACTTC.

This clonotype was recorded a few times. The rearrangement uses TRBV7-9 and TRBJ2-7; possibly TRBD1 for D (6 bases). Trimming pared 1 base from V and 1 base from J, leaving 17 bases between. CDR1 and CDR2 from the germline V gene are SEHNR and FQNEAQ (reference sequence). This CDR3 region has 17 residues. Written as DNA, the CDR3 is TGTGCCAGCAGCTTAGTATACGGCAGGGGCAAATCCTACGAGCAGTACTTC. This codes for CASSLVYGRGKSYEQYF.

This clonotype has only a few counts. The chain links TRBV7-9 to TRBJ1-6; D ambiguous. This CDR3 contains 15 residues. Germline assignment: CDR1 SEHNR and CDR2 FQNEAQ (reference sequence). The germline V and J ends were trimmed by 1 base and 6 bases, with 10 bases remaining between them. For the CDR3, the DNA is TGTGCCAGCAGCTTAGTCCGGGGAGGTAATTCACCCCTCCACTTT. This encodes CASSLVRGGNSPLHF.

This clonotype came up a few times. The chain combines TRBV11-1 with TRBJ1-1; D perhaps matches TRBD1 (5 bases). The CDR3 extends over 15 amino acids. The V gene's germline CDR1 is SGHAT and CDR2 FQDESV (reference sequence). Deletions cut 3 bases from V and 5 bases from J, with 16 bases between. As DNA, the CDR3 is TGTGCCAGCAGCTTTTGGGGCGGGAGGAGGACTGAAGCTTTCTTT. Its translation: CASSFWGGRRTEAFF.

This clonotype has just a few counts. The J gene is TRBJ2-7, the V gene TRBV7-7, with D perhaps TRBD1 (5 bases). Germline CDR1 is SSHAT and CDR2 is FNYEAQ (reference sequence). There are 15 residues in the CDR3. As DNA, the CDR3 is TGTGCTAGTATACGACCACCGGCAGGGTGGTACGAGCAGTACTTC. This sequence encodes CASIRPPAGWYEQYF.

The chain has TRBV7-9 and TRBJ2-2; tentative D call: TRBD1 (5 bases). In germline, CDR1 is SEHNR, CDR2 FQNEAQ (reference sequence). The CDR3 contains 15 residues. Trimming left V 0 bases short and J 8 bases short, with 13 bases between. This chain's CDR3 is CASSLASQGLGELFF. The CDR3 region has the DNA TGTGCCAGCAGCTTAGCGAGTCAGGGATTGGGGGAGCTGTTTTTT.

The CDR3: CASSLEGGLISSYEQYF. The CDR3 region has the DNA TGTGCCAGCAGCTTAGAGGGGGGACTGATAAGCTCCTACGAGCAGTACTTC. The gene calls are TRBV7-2 and TRBJ2-7; D is perhaps TRBD1 or TRBD2 (6 bases each). The germline gives CDR1 SGHTA, CDR2 FQGNSA. The CDR3 is made up of 17 amino acids. V lost 1 base and J 0 bases, leaving 16 bases between the germline ends.

V is TRBV20-1 and J is TRBJ2-1; D remains unclear. Trimming took off 0 bases at V and 1 base at J, with 13 bases between the two ends. Germline V CDR1 and CDR2: DFQATT, SNEGSKA (reference sequence). This CDR3 contains 16 residues. This chain's CDR3 is CSARDPLENSYNEQFF. As DNA, the CDR3 is TGCAGTGCTAGAGATCCGTTGGAGAATTCCTACAATGAGCAGTTCTTC.

This chain uses TRBV6-5 with TRBJ2-3; 8 nucleotides line up with TRBD2. CDR1 and CDR2 from the germline V gene are MNHEY and SVGAGI. This CDR3 has 17 amino acids. With 2 bases clipped from V and 4 bases from J, the junction kept 11 bases outside the gene matches. The CDR3 sequence: CASSYGERTSRSDTQYF. CDR3 nucleotides: TGTGCCAGCAGTTACGGGGAACGGACTAGCAGATCAGATACGCAGTATTTT.

The rearrangement links TRBV6-2 or TRBV6-3 to TRBJ2-5; TRBD1 might be the D (6 bases). This CDR3 is built from 17 residues. Trimming cost V 4 bases and J 3 bases, with 21 bases left between them. Germline lookup yields CDR1 MNHEY and CDR2 SVGEGT. The CDR3 DNA reads TGTGCCAGCAGTTTTACCCTCCGACAGGAGTTCAAAGAGACCCAGTACTTC. Amino acid sequence: CASSFTLRQEFKETQYF.

The rearrangement uses TRBV6-1 and TRBJ2-3, with D perhaps TRBD1 (6 bases). CDR3 length equals 14 residues. Germline values: CDR1 MNHNS, CDR2 SASEGT. V lost 1 base, J lost 8 bases, and 13 bases lay in between. The DNA of the CDR3 is TGTGCCAGCAGTGAAGGTGACAAAGGGGGTACGCAGTATTTT. Translation: CASSEGDKGGTQYF.